The sequence of this TCR beta chain was determined in a study of PD-1 blockade in mismatch repair-deficient tumors. Study conclusions and caveats: Tumor-resident clones, often absent from pretreatment blood, expanded after pembrolizumab and then contracted.

On this clone itself: Its cognate antigen is unknown.

CDR1 is SNHLY, CDR2 FYNNEI, per germline. The CDR3 is 15 amino acids. Unmatched junction bases numbered 4, after V lost 6 bases and J lost 0 bases. Generated by immunoSEQ multiplex PCR, the TCRdb table keeps only in-frame clones and is missing some. The data hold some 100,000 clones, with 65% to 85% observed a single time. Every patient had mismatch repair deficiency by PCR or immunohistochemistry. TCRs were sequenced from a few patients responding to pembrolizumab. This clonotype originated in an adult with mismatch repair-deficient cancer. The sample in question was peripheral blood, obtained roughly 35 weeks after starting pembrolizumab. The genes are TRBV2 and TRBJ1-5; 8 nucleotides line up with TRBD1. The CDR3 loop reads CASRRDRGSNQPQHF. The CDR3 nucleotides are TGTGCCAGCAGGAGAGACAGGGGTAGCAATCAGCCCCAGCATTTT.